A single sample is the source of the 27 T cell receptor beta chains below, sequenced in a study of Tregs in tolerant kidney transplant recipients. The assay was immunoSEQ multiplex PCR, and TCRdb's table has in-frame clones only and misses some. This sample carries roughly 32,000 clones, with about 7.6% going to the ten biggest clones. Source: CD8+ T cells from blood, taken before the transplant. All receptors derive from a human donor who received a combined kidney and bone marrow transplant.

On this clone: The read ends 3 residues before the CDR3 terminus; that terminus is restored from the germline J gene. The chain couples TRBV7-9 to TRBJ2-7, with D perhaps matching TRBD1 or TRBD2 (6 bases each). Germline CDR1 is SEHNR and CDR2 is FQNEAQ (reference sequence). CDR3 length: 15 amino acids. Deletions cut 5 bases from V and 4 bases from J, with 18 bases between. CDR3 bases read: TGTGCCAGCAGCGGGCGCCTCGGAGGGGGATACGAG. It yields the protein CASSGRLGGGYE. The entire CDR3 reads CASSGRLGGGYEQYF.

In regard to this clone: The read ends 3 residues shy of where the CDR3 ends; the end is completed using the germline J gene. The chain carries TRBV6-7 and TRBJ1-3; 7 positions match TRBD1. TRBV6-7 is an ORF; its function is uncertain. This CDR3 has 19 residues. After removal of 4 bases from V and 4 bases from J, the junction contained 19 bases not matched to a gene. Incomplete CDR3 DNA: TGTGCCAGCAGTTGGGGCACCTCTCAGGGGGAGTGTTCCGGAAACACC. Translation: CASSWGTSQGECSGNT. The whole CDR3 protein is CASSWGTSQGECSGNTIYF.

Notes on this clone: The CDR3 end is not reached by the read, which stops 3 residues before it; the germline J gene fills it in. The chain uses TRBV11-2 and TRBJ2-5; unclear D gene. Trimming removed 2 bases at V and 1 base at J, with 5 bases between. The V gene's germline CDR1 is SGHAT and CDR2 FQNNGV. The CDR3 sequence is 13 residues long. CDR3 amino acids: CASSLPGQETQYF. The CDR3 bases that were read are TGTGCCAGCAGCTTACCAGGCCAAGAGACC.

This clone counts as medium-sized by frequency. The read finishes 3 residues shy of the CDR3 end, and the germline J gene is used to complete it. The chain is built from TRBV10-1 and TRBJ2-5; 8 bases map to TRBD2. Trimming took 5 bases from V and 5 from J; bases not matched to a gene: 7. This CDR3 region has 14 residues. The germline CDR1 and CDR2 sequences are WNHNN and SYGVQD (reference sequence). CDR3 region: CASSPAGDRETQYF. Incomplete CDR3 DNA: TGCGCCAGCAGTCCAGCGGGAGATAGGGAGACC.

Points on this clone: Coverage ceases 3 residues before the CDR3 finishes, and the germline J gene fills in the end. The rearrangement joins TRBV7-2 to TRBJ2-5; D gene uncertain. This CDR3 contains 12 residues. V lost 5 bases and J 3 bases, leaving 7 bases between the germline ends. Per the germline V gene, CDR1 is SGHTA and CDR2 is FQGNSA. CDR3: CASSPFEETQYF. The CDR3 DNA, read in part, is TGTGCCAGCAGCCCCTTCGAAGAGACC.

The CDR3 reads CASSHPTGGAPLEQYF. CDR3 DNA (partial): TGCGCCAGCAGTCATCCGACAGGGGGTGCTCCTCTCGAG. This chain links TRBV23-1 with TRBJ2-7; 9 bases map to TRBD1. The read gets to within 3 residues of the CDR3 end, and the germline J gene fills in the rest. TRBV23-1 has ORF status, its function being uncertain. CDR3 length equals 16 residues. V trimming: 3 bases; J trimming: 6 bases; junction bases outside the gene matches: 12.

The DNA read from the CDR3 is TGTGCCAGCAGTCAGGCTCCGCAGAACACCGGGGAG. It yields the protein CASSQAPQNTGE. The CDR3 in full is CASSQAPQNTGELFF. The J gene is TRBJ2-2, the V gene TRBV2; no definite D call. The read terminates 3 residues before the CDR3 end, so the remaining end is supplied by the germline J gene. The germline V gene has CDR1 SNHLY and CDR2 FYNNEI. The CDR3 contains 15 residues. Trimming cost V 5 bases and J 1 base, with 11 bases left between them.

Points on this clone: The read gets to within 3 residues of the CDR3 end, and the germline J gene fills in the rest. The gene calls are TRBV7-8 and TRBJ1-1; D remains unclear. The V end was cut by 1 base, the J end by 0 bases, with 12 bases between. This CDR3 is built from 16 residues. CDR1 SGHVS and CDR2 FQNEAQ come from the germline V gene. CDR3 bases read: TGTGCCAGCAGCTTAGGAGGCCCGCTGGTGAACACTGAA. Translated, it gives CASSLGGPLVNTE. The whole CDR3 is CASSLGGPLVNTEAFF.

Of note for this clone: Coverage ceases 3 residues before the CDR3 finishes, and the germline J gene fills in the end. V and J are TRBV19 and TRBJ2-7; TRBD1 might be the D (5 bases). The CDR3 contains 14 residues. V was shortened by 3 bases and J by 6 bases, with 15 bases between the two germline ends. Germline V CDR1 and CDR2: LNHDA, SQIVND (reference sequence). CDR3 bases read: TGTGCCAGTAGTATTGATGCAGGGATGGGCGAG. This translates into CASSIDAGMGE. The whole CDR3 protein is CASSIDAGMGEQYF.

Of note for this clone: The CDR3 end lies 3 residues beyond the end of the read and is filled in from the germline J gene. The chain couples TRBV6-2 or TRBV6-3 to TRBJ2-2; TRBD2 might be the D (5 bases). This CDR3 is 16 amino acids long. In germline, CDR1 is MNHEY, CDR2 SVGEGT. Trimming removed 8 bases at V and 1 base at J, with 17 bases between. The CDR3 reads CASRPLKAGNTGELFF. The sequenced CDR3 bases are TGTGCCAGCCGGCCCCTTAAGGCGGGGAACACCGGGGAG.

The CDR3 loop is CASRSSGRNEQFF. The CDR3 bases that were read are TGTGCCAGCAGGTCTAGCGGGCGCAATGAG. The chain carries TRBV7-6 and TRBJ2-1; TRBD2 matches at 8 bases. Coverage ceases 3 residues before the CDR3 finishes, and the germline J gene fills in the end. Germline lookup yields CDR1 SGHVS and CDR2 FNYEAQ. There are 13 residues in the CDR3. V lost 6 bases, J lost 6 bases, and 4 bases stayed unmatched.

In the case of this clone: The read finishes 3 residues shy of the CDR3 end, and the germline J gene is used to complete it. V and J are TRBV7-9 and TRBJ1-1; 9 bases line up with TRBD1. The CDR3 extends over 14 amino acids. The junction had 5 bases not matched to a gene; V was cut back by 8 bases and J by 1 base. Germline lookup yields CDR1 SEHNR and CDR2 FQNEAQ (reference sequence). The part of the CDR3 DNA that was read is TGTGCCAGCGGGGAGACAGGGGGGAACACTGAA. Its protein is CASGETGGNTE. Given in full, the CDR3 is CASGETGGNTEAFF.

Worth noting for this clone: With the read ending 3 residues before the CDR3 end, the germline J gene is used to fill in that end. The V and J genes are TRBV7-9 and TRBJ1-1; 7 bases line up with TRBD1. Germline CDR1 SEHNR, CDR2 FQNEAQ (reference sequence). Unmatched junction bases numbered 9, after V lost 10 bases and J lost 1 base. This CDR3 region has 14 residues. CDR3 region: CAISRTGENTEAFF. The CDR3 bases that were read are TGTGCCATCTCGCGGACAGGAGAGAACACTGAA.

CDR3 DNA (partial): TGCAGCGTCCATAGCGGTCCAGGCACAGATACG. Translated: CSVHSGPGTDT. Given in full, the CDR3 is CSVHSGPGTDTQYF. This sequence joins TRBV29-1 and TRBJ2-3; D may be TRBD2 (6 bases). With the read ending 3 residues before the CDR3 end, the germline J gene is used to fill in that end. This CDR3 is built from 14 residues. Between the trimmed V and J ends, which lost 6 bases and 1 base, there was a span of 14 bases. Germline V gene sequence: CDR1 SQVTM, CDR2 ANQGSEA.

For this clone: Read data end 3 residues before the CDR3 end; the end is taken from the germline J gene. The chain links TRBV29-1 to TRBJ2-3; 12 bases match TRBD2. The CDR3 has 17 residues. Germline V gene sequence: CDR1 SQVTM, CDR2 ANQGSEA. V was clipped by 0 bases and J by 1 base; unmatched bases: 5. The CDR3 DNA, read in part, is TGCAGCGTTGAAGATCCCGGACTAGCGGGGCGCACAGATACG. As protein: CSVEDPGLAGRTDT. The complete CDR3 reads CSVEDPGLAGRTDTQYF.

About this clone: The missing CDR3 end, 3 residues past where the read stops, is filled in from the germline J gene. The chain joins TRBV13 to TRBJ2-2; D perhaps matches TRBD2 (6 bases). CDR1 is PRHDT and CDR2 is FYEKMQ in the germline V gene (reference sequence). The length of the CDR3 is 13 residues. Trimming removed 5 bases from V and 7 bases from J, with 11 bases in between. Here the CDR3 reads CASSPGGLGELFF. The sequenced part of the CDR3 DNA is TGTGCCAGCAGCCCCGGAGGGCTCGGGGAG.

As for this clone: The CDR3 is cut off 3 residues early in the read; its end comes from the germline J gene. This chain connects TRBV18 to TRBJ1-2, with D uncertain. The germline V gene encodes CDR1 KGHSH and CDR2 LQKENI. The germline V and J ends were trimmed by 4 bases and 0 bases, with 21 bases remaining between them. The CDR3 has 18 residues. The covered CDR3 bases are TGTGCCAGCTCACGGCGTCCCGCTCATAACAGCTCTAACTATGGC. Translated: CASSRRPAHNSSNYG. The whole CDR3 sequence is CASSRRPAHNSSNYGYTF.

Points on this clone: The CDR3 is cut off 3 residues early in the read; its end comes from the germline J gene. The genes are TRBV7-9 and TRBJ2-5, with D perhaps TRBD2 (6 bases). Germline assignment: CDR1 SEHNR and CDR2 FQNEAQ (reference sequence). The CDR3 consists of 15 residues. Trimming pared 7 bases from V and 3 bases from J, leaving 18 bases between. CDR3 sequence: CASIPGEAGKETQYF. The DNA read from the CDR3 is TGTGCCAGCATCCCCGGGGAGGCGGGGAAAGAGACC.

To note about this clone: The read is 3 residues too short to cover the CDR3 end, so that end is filled in from the germline J gene. The chain recombines TRBV20-1 with TRBJ2-6, with 9 bases lining up with TRBD1. The CDR3 contains 16 residues. V lost 3 bases to trimming and J lost 0 bases; unmatched junction nucleotides: 3. Germline assignment: CDR1 DFQATT and CDR2 SNEGSKA (reference sequence). The sequenced part of the CDR3 DNA is TGCAGTGCTAGGGACAGGGGCTACTCTGGGGCCAACGTC. Protein sequence: CSARDRGYSGANV. The full-length CDR3 reads as CSARDRGYSGANVLTF.

About this clone: The read ends 3 residues early relative to the CDR3; the germline J gene fills the gap. V is TRBV4-2 and J is TRBJ2-3; 14 positions agree with TRBD2. J gave up 0 bases and V 4 bases, and 12 bases lay outside the gene matches. The germline V gene encodes CDR1 LGHNA and CDR2 YNFKEQ. The CDR3 runs 20 residues. The sequenced part of the CDR3 DNA is TGTGCCAGCAGCCCCGATCCGTGGACTAGCGGGGGGACTAGCACAGATACG. Protein product: CASSPDPWTSGGTSTDT. The entire CDR3 is CASSPDPWTSGGTSTDTQYF.

About this clone itself: The read stops 3 residues short of the end of the CDR3; the missing end is completed from the germline J gene. The chain has TRBV6-2 or TRBV6-3 and TRBJ2-7, with 8 bases lining up with TRBD1. This CDR3 contains 15 residues. From germline, CDR1 is MNHEY and CDR2 SVGEGT. The V gene end was trimmed by 5 bases and the J gene end by 6 bases; junction bases not matched to a gene: 12. The sequenced CDR3 bases are TGTGCCAGCAGTACCCTGACAGGGGTGACGACCGAG. This sequence encodes CASSTLTGVTTE. The complete CDR3 reads CASSTLTGVTTEQYF.

In regard to this clone: The CDR3 end falls 3 residues outside the read, so it is completed with the germline J gene. This rearrangement joins TRBV2 to TRBJ1-2; a weak D match, TRBD1 (5 bases). Trimming cost V 3 bases and J 4 bases, with 9 bases left between them. CDR3 length equals 13 residues. CDR1 and CDR2 from the germline V gene are SNHLY and FYNNEI. The CDR3 spells CASSEDTVYGYTF. CDR3 DNA (partial): TGTGCCAGCAGTGAGGACACCGTCTATGGC. Together with reference TRBV2 and TRBJ1-2, the CDR3 gives the full variable domain: EPEVTQTPSHQVTQMGQEVILRCVPISNHLYFYWYRQILGQKVEFLVSFYNNEISEKSEIFDDQFSVERPDGSNFTLKIRSTKLEDSAMYFCASSEDTVYGYTFGSGTRLTVV.

The CDR3 bases that were read are TGTGCCAGTAGTATTTGGACAGGCTTAAGCTTGAACACTGAA. It is translated as CASSIWTGLSLNTE. The complete CDR3 sequence is CASSIWTGLSLNTEAFF. The chain uses TRBV19 and TRBJ1-1; 7 nucleotides match TRBD1. The read stops 3 residues short of the end of the CDR3; the missing end is completed from the germline J gene. Germline values: CDR1 LNHDA, CDR2 SQIVND (reference sequence). V lost 3 bases and J lost 0; bases outside the gene matches: 10. The CDR3 has 17 residues.

To note about this clone: Read sequence stops 3 residues before the CDR3 end, and the germline J gene provides the missing end. The chain couples TRBV10-3 to TRBJ2-7; no clear D gene. The CDR3 is 14 residues long. CDR1 is ENHRY and CDR2 is SYGVKD in the germline V gene. The germline V and J ends were trimmed by 6 bases and 0 bases, with 12 bases remaining between them. CDR3 loop: CAIRETGSSYEQYF. The DNA read from the CDR3 is TGTGCCATCAGAGAGACTGGTAGCTCCTACGAG.

Details on this clone: The CDR3 is cut off 3 residues early in the read; its end comes from the germline J gene. The chain joins TRBV2 to TRBJ2-3, with D hard to call. Germline CDR1 SNHLY, CDR2 FYNNEI. This CDR3 has 16 residues. Trimming removed 7 bases at V and 1 base at J, with 18 bases between. CDR3 protein: CASTNVPTEGTDTQYF. The CDR3 bases that were read are TGTGCCAGCACTAATGTCCCAACAGAAGGCACAGATACG.

CDR3 bases read: TGTGCCAGCAGCTCTAACACCGGGGAG. Encoded protein: CASSSNTGE. The full CDR3 is CASSSNTGELFF. The chain combines TRBV7-9 with TRBJ2-2; D is unclear. The read is 3 residues too short to cover the CDR3 end, so that end is filled in from the germline J gene. Trimming took off 4 bases at V and 2 bases at J, with 2 bases between the two ends. From germline, CDR1 is SEHNR and CDR2 FQNEAQ (reference sequence). The CDR3 totals 12 residues.

About this clone: Read sequence stops 3 residues before the CDR3 end, and the germline J gene provides the missing end. The chain recombines TRBV7-9 with TRBJ2-7, with D possibly being TRBD2 (7 bases). The CDR3 has 15 amino acids. Germline V gives CDR1 SEHNR, CDR2 FQNEAQ (reference sequence). Trimming took off 3 bases at V and 0 bases at J, with 12 bases between the two ends. CDR3 DNA (partial): TGTGCCAGCAGCTTGCCCGGGGGGCTCTCCTACGAG. This sequence encodes CASSLPGGLSYE. The CDR3 reads in full as CASSLPGGLSYEQYF. Based on the CDR3 plus reference TRBV7-9 and TRBJ2-7, the full variable domain is DTGVSQNPRHKITKRGQNVTFRCDPISEHNRLYWYRQTLGQGPEFLTYFQNEAQLEKSRLLSDRFSAERPKGSFSTLEIQRTEQGDSAMYLCASSLPGGLSYEQYFGPGTRLTVT.